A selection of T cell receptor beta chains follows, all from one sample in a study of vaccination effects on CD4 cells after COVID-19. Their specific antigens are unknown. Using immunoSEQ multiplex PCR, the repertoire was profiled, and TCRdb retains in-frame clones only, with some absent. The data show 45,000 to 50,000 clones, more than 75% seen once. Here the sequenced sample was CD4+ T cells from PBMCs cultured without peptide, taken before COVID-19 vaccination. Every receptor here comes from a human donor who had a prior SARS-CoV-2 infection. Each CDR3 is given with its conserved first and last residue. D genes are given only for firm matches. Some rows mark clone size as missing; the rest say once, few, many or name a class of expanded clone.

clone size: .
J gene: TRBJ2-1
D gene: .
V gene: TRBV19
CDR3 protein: CASSIAGTHGEQFF
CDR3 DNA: TGTGCCAGTAGTATAGCGGGGACGCACGGTGAGCAGTTCTTC

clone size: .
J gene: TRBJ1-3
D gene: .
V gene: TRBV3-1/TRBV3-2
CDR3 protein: CASSQGPGNTIYF
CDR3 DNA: TGTGCCAGCAGCCAAGGCCCGGGAAACACCATATATTTT

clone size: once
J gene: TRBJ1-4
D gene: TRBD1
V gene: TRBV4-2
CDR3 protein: CASSQEQGQNEKLFF
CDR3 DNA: TGTGCCAGCAGCCAGGAACAGGGACAGAATGAAAAACTGTTTTTT

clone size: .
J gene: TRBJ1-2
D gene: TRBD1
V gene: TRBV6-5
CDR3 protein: CASRTQGLGYGYTF
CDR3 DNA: TGTGCCAGCAGGACACAGGGGTTGGGCTATGGCTACACCTTC

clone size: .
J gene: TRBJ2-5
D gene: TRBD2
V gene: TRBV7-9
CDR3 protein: CASSLKLAGEQETQYF
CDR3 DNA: TGTGCCAGCAGCCTGAAGCTAGCGGGTGAACAAGAGACCCAGTACTTC

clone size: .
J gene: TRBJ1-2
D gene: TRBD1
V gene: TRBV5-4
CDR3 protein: CASRETGESGYTF
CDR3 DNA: TGTGCCAGCAGGGAGACAGGGGAGAGCGGCTACACCTTC

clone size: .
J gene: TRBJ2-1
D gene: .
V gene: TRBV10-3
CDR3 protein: CAITRGLHYNEQFF
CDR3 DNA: TGTGCCATCACCCGGGGGCTACACTACAATGAGCAGTTCTTC

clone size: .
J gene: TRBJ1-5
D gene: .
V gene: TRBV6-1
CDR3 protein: CASSDRVQPQHF
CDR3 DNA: TGTGCCAGCAGTGACAGGGTTCAGCCCCAGCATTTT

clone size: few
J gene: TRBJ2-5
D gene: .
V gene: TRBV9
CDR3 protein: CASSVRQGETQYF
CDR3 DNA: TGTGCCAGCAGCGTACGGCAGGGAGAGACCCAGTACTTC

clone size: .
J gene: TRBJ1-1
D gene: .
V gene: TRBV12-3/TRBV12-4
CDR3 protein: CASMNSFTEAFF
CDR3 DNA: TGTGCCAGCATGAACAGTTTCACTGAAGCTTTCTTT

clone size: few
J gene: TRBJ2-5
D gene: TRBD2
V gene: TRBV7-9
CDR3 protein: CASSSGTSGSVWETQYF
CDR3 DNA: TGTGCCAGCAGCTCCGGGACTAGCGGGAGTGTCTGGGAGACCCAGTACTTC

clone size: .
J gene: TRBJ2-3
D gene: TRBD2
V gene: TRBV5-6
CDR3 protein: CASRKRLAGTDTQYF
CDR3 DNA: TGTGCCAGCAGGAAAAGACTAGCGGGGACAGATACGCAGTATTTT

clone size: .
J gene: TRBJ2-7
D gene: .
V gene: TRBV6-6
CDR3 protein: CASSYSQGTYEQYF
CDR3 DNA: TGTGCCAGCAGTTACTCACAGGGTACCTACGAGCAGTACTTC

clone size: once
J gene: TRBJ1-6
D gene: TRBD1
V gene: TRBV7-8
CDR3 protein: CASSRGDRGSPLHF
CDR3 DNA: TGTGCCAGCAGCCGTGGGGACAGGGGGTCACCCCTCCACTTT

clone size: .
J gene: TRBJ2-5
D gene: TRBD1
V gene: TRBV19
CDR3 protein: CASRDREETQYF
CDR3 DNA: TGTGCCAGTAGGGACAGGGAAGAGACCCAGTACTTC

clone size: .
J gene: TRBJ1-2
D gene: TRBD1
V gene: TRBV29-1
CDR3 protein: CSVAPTGPRDYTF
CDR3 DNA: TGCAGCGTTGCCCCGACAGGGCCGAGGGACTACACCTTC

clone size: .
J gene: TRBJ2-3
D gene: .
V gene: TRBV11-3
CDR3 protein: CASSPRSSTDTQYF
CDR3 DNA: TGTGCCAGCAGCCCCCGTTCTAGCACAGATACGCAGTATTTT

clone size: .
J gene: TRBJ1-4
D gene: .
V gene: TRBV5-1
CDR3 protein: CASSSGQINEKLFF
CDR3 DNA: TGCGCCAGCAGCTCCGGACAGATTAATGAAAAACTGTTTTTT

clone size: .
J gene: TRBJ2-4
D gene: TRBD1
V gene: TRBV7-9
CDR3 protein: CASSPLPGQEAKNIQYF
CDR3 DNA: TGTGCCAGCAGCCCCTTGCCGGGACAGGAGGCCAAAAACATTCAGTACTTC

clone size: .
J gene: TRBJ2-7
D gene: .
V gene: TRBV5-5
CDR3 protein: CASSLAASYEQYF
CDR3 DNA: TGTGCCAGCAGCTTGGCCGCTAGCTACGAGCAGTACTTC

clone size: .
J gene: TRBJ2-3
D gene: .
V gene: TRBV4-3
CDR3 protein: CASSQDPRGTDTQYF
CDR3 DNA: TGCGCCAGCAGCCAAGATCCTAGAGGCACAGATACGCAGTATTTT

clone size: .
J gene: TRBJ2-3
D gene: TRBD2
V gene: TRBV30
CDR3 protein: CAWSVALAGSDTQYF
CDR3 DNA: TGTGCCTGGAGTGTCGCTCTAGCGGGGTCAGATACGCAGTATTTT

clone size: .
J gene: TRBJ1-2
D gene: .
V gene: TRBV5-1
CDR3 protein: CASSISDRYYGYTF
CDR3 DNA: TGCGCCAGCAGCATAAGTGACAGGTACTATGGCTACACCTTC

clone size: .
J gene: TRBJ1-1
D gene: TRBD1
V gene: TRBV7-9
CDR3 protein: CASSRQVRTGRNTEAFF
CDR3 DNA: TGTGCCAGCAGCCGACAGGTTCGGACAGGGCGGAACACTGAAGCTTTCTTT

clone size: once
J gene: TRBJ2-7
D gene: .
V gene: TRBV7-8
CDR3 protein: CASSLAQSPGQYF
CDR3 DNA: TGTGCCAGCAGCTTAGCGCAGTCGCCGGGGCAGTACTTC

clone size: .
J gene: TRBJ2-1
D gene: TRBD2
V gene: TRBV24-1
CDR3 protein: CATSVTSGNEQFF
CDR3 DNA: TGTGCCACCAGTGTAACTAGCGGCAATGAGCAGTTCTTC

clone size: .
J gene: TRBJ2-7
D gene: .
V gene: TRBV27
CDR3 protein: CASSLQEGATTYEQYF
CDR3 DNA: TGTGCCAGCAGTCTTCAGGAGGGGGCCACTACCTACGAGCAGTACTTC

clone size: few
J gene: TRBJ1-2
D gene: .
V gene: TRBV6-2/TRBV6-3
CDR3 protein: CASSYSLPRLLPNYGYTF
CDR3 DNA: TGTGCCAGCAGTTACTCCCTTCCTCGACTCCTACCCAACTATGGCTACACCTTC

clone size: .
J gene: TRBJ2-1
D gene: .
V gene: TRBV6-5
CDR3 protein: CASSFAGWNEQFF
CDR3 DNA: TGTGCCAGCAGTTTTGCAGGGTGGAATGAGCAGTTCTTC

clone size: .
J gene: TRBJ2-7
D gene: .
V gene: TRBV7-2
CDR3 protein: CASSPRAKVGAYEQYF
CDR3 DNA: TGTGCCAGCAGCCCCCGCGCAAAGGTCGGCGCCTACGAGCAGTACTTC

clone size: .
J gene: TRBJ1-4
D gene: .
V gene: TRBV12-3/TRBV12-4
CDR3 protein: CASMRGADEKLFF
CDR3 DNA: TGTGCCAGCATGAGAGGGGCGGATGAAAAACTGTTTTTT

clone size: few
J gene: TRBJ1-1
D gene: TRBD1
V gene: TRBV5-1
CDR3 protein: CASSTDRDTEAFF
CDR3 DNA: TGCGCCAGCAGCACAGACAGGGACACTGAAGCTTTCTTT

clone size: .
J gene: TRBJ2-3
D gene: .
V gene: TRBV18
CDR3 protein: CASSPYRQRSTDTQYF
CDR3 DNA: TGTGCCAGCTCACCCTACCGACAGAGGAGCACAGATACGCAGTATTTT

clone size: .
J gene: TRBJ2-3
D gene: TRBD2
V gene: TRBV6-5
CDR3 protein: CASSSQAGGTDTQYF
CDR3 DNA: TGTGCCAGCAGTTCCCAAGCGGGGGGCACAGATACGCAGTATTTT

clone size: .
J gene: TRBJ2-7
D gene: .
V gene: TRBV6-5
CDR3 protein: CASSPLGQGTYEQYF
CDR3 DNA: TGTGCCAGCAGCCCCTTGGGGCAGGGAACCTACGAGCAGTACTTC